The T cell receptor (beta chain) described here comes from a study of T cells expressing NK-cell markers. TCRdb reprocessed the 5' RACE reads and keeps a single row for each CDR3 protein, giving no DNA. The sample has some 500,000 distinct CDR3 sequences. In germline, CDR1 is SQVTM, CDR2 ANQGSEA. This CDR3 spans 13 amino acids. Specimen: blood T cells: a sorted CD56 or NKG2C T cell subset, CD4+ or CD8+ T cells, or bulk PBMC T cells (not recorded which). This receptor was identified in a woman aged 45 to 65 in good health. J is TRBJ2-5 and V is TRBV29-1; without DNA, the TCRdb call of TRBD2 cannot be checked. CDR3 in amino acids: CSVRPMGRETQYF.